The entry below describes one TCR beta chain. Trimming at V came to 8 bases and at J to 8 bases, leaving 17 bases not matched to a gene. Germline-derived CDR1 and CDR2 are SNHLY and FYNNEI. This CDR3 contains 16 residues. Authors' processing steps: Amplification of reference gene primers was used by the study to estimate nucleated cell counts. Clones were sequenced by immunoSEQ multiplex PCR, and TCRdb holds only the in-frame ones, with some missing. D and trimming come from the DNA, and the V and J calls and clone size come from that table. The sample shows 140,000 to 150,000 clones, under 80% of them seen only once. The sample originates from a study of blood T cell repertoires in COVID-19.

This TCR came from a man in his 60s with acute or convalescent COVID-19. This chain joins TRBV2 and TRBJ2-2; TRBD1 agrees at 7 bases. The sequenced sample consisted of peripheral blood. For the CDR3, the DNA is TGTGCCAGCGCCCGCCTCGGCTCGGCCAGGGGGGGGGAGCTGTTTTTT. It translates to CASARLGSARGGELFF.